What follows describes a single T cell receptor beta chain. These data are taken from a study of technical replicates of blood from a few donors. The assay was immunoSEQ multiplex PCR, and TCRdb's table has in-frame clones only and misses some. The sample carries approximately 81,000 clones, nearly 97% recorded once. Source material: T cells isolated from PBMCs. This sequence was found in a human donor in good health.

CDR3 sequence: CASSLRTSYEQYF. CDR3 sequence (DNA): TGTGCCAGCAGTTTAAGGACTAGCTACGAGCAGTACTTC. The chain recombines TRBV27 with TRBJ2-7, with 7 nucleotides matching TRBD2. The V segment lost 2 bases and the J segment 3 bases; nucleotides outside the gene matches: 1. Germline CDR1 and CDR2: MNHEY and SMNVEV (reference sequence). This CDR3 contains 13 residues.